This T cell receptor beta chain was retrieved from a study of cytomegalovirus exposure and HLA in healthy donors. At the level of the study: Genotyping of roughly 400 donors showed that roughly 80% belonged to the Caucasian-associated ancestry cluster.

Concerning this clone: The antigen is unknown.

This CDR3 is built from 16 residues. The V gene's germline CDR1 is SGHRS and CDR2 YFSETQ. V was trimmed by 3 bases and J by 5 bases, leaving 20 bases between them. 13 Jbeta primers and 60 Vbeta primers were used for the PCR. In the original workflow: Unique TCR beta chains totaled roughly 80 million in a later count, with roughly 11 million of them shared. Libraries were prepared by immunoSEQ multiplex PCR; TCRdb keeps only in-frame clonotypes and omits some of them. Clone size and V and J calls were adopted from that table, with D and trimming inferred from the DNA. The sample features tens of thousands of clones, with under 15% in its top ten. Broader study findings: In a later analysis, HLA-C alleles had the fewest associated TCRs, DRB1 alleles the most.

The sequence derives from a man between 18 and 29 years old in good health and CMV-seropositive. The V and J genes are TRBV5-1 and TRBJ1-1, with D possibly TRBD1 on 6 matching bases. The specimen sequenced was PBMCs. CDR3 in amino acids: CASSSLQGRQGTEAFF. The CDR3 DNA reads as TGCGCCAGCAGCTCCCTACAGGGACGACAAGGGACTGAAGCTTTCTTT. The whole variable domain, filled in from reference TRBV5-1 and TRBJ1-1, reads KAGVTQTPRYLIKTRGQQVTLSCSPISGHRSVSWYQQTPGQGLQFLFEYFSETQRNKGNFPGRFSGRQFSNSRSEMNVSTLELGDSALYLCASSSLQGRQGTEAFFGQGTRLTVV.